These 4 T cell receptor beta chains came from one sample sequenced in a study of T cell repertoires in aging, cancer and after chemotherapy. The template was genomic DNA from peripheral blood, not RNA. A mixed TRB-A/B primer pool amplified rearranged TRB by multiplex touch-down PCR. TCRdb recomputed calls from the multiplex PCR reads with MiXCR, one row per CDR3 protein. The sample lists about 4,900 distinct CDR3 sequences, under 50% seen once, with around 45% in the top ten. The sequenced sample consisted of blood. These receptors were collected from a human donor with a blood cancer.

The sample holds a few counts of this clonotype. The CDR3 DNA reads TGTGCCAGCAGCTTCGGGCCCGCTTATGGCTACACCTTC. Protein sequence: CASSFGPAYGYTF. The rearrangement joins TRBV7-9 to TRBJ1-2; no clear D gene. This CDR3 has 13 residues. The V gene lost 3 bases and the J gene lost 5 bases, with 10 bases spanning the gap. Germline-derived CDR1 and CDR2 are SEHNR and FQNEAQ (reference sequence).

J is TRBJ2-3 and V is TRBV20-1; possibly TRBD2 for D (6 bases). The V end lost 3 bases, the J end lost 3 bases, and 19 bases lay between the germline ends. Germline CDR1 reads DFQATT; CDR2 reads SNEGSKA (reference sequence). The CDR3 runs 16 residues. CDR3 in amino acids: CSASLGLAGWTDTQYF. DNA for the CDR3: TGCAGTGCTAGTCTCGGACTGGCGGGGTGGACAGATACGCAGTATTTT.

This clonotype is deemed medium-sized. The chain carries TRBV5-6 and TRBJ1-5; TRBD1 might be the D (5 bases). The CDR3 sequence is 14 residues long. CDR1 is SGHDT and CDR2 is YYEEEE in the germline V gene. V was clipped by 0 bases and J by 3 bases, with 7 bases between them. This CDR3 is CASSLGQNNQPQHF. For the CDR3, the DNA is TGTGCCAGCAGCTTGGGACAGAACAATCAGCCCCAGCATTTT.

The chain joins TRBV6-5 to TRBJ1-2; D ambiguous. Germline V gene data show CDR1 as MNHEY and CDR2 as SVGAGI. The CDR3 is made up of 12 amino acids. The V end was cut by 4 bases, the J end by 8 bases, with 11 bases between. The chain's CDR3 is CASSFSPEGYTF. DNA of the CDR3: TGTGCCAGCAGTTTCTCTCCCGAGGGCTACACCTTC.